This is a list of T cell receptor beta chains from one sample in a study of CD8+ T cells in alopecia areata. The protocol was immunoSEQ multiplex PCR, while the TCRdb copy is restricted to in-frame clones and leaves out a portion. Of 180,000 or so clones in the sample, around 49% were seen once. The source material was CD8+ T cells sorted from blood, sampled around week 54, from a patient treated with tofacitinib. The receptor source for this set is a human donor with alopecia areata. Each CDR3 is given with its conserved first and last residue. A D gene is named only where the DNA matches it firmly. The size field is filled for only some rows; it gives once, few, many or a size class.

V gene	J gene	clone size	D gene	CDR3 DNA	CDR3 protein
TRBV6-6	TRBJ1-1	NA	NA	TGTGCCAGCAGTTCGGGGACACCCCGTGACGCTTTCTTT	CASSSGTPRDAFF
TRBV7-9	TRBJ1-2	NA	NA	TGTGCCAGCAGCTTATGGTTAAACTATGGCTACACCTTC	CASSLWLNYGYTF
TRBV7-9	TRBJ2-7	NA	NA	TGTGCCAGCAGCCTGGGTGAGCACCGGTACTTC	CASSLGEHRYF
TRBV27	TRBJ2-5	NA	TRBD1	TGTGCCAGCAGCATAGGGACAGGGGGTTTGGGGGAGACCCAGTACTTC	CASSIGTGGLGETQYF
TRBV13	TRBJ1-2	NA	NA	TGTGCCAGCAGCTTAGAGATGGCCTATGGCTACACCTTC	CASSLEMAYGYTF
TRBV7-2	TRBJ2-1	few	NA	TGTGCCAGCAGCTCAGTACCAGGGGAACCAAACAATGAGCAGTTCTTC	CASSSVPGEPNNEQFF
TRBV5-5	TRBJ2-5	few	TRBD1	TGTGCCAGCAGCTGGGGGGACAGGCAAGAGACCCAGTACTTC	CASSWGDRQETQYF
TRBV5-6	TRBJ1-5	NA	TRBD1	TGTGCCAGCAGCTTACGTGCCAGGGGGATTCAGCCCCAGCATTTT	CASSLRARGIQPQHF
TRBV30	TRBJ2-1	NA	NA	TGTGCCTGGAGTTGGTCTACCAAATACAATGAGCAGTTCTTC	CAWSWSTKYNEQFF
TRBV19	TRBJ1-5	NA	TRBD1	TGTGCCAGTAGTATAACCCAGGGGGCTTTGGAGCCCCAGCATTTT	CASSITQGALEPQHF
TRBV15	TRBJ1-6	NA	TRBD1	TGTGCCACCAGCAGACTGCAGGGGGCCTATAATTCACCCCTCCACTTT	CATSRLQGAYNSPLHF
TRBV27	TRBJ2-7	NA	NA	TGTGCCAGCAGTTTCATCGGCTCGAACTACGAGCAGTACTTC	CASSFIGSNYEQYF
TRBV4-3	TRBJ2-5	NA	TRBD1	TGCGCCAGCAGCCGATTGACAGGGGGTAATGAGACCCAGTACTTC	CASSRLTGGNETQYF
TRBV20-1	TRBJ2-7	NA	NA	TGCAGTGCGTTGTCTTACGAGCAGTACTTC	CSALSYEQYF
TRBV13	TRBJ2-2	NA	NA	TGTGCCAGCCTCATTTCGGGGGACGGGGAGCTGTTTTTT	CASLISGDGELFF
TRBV4-1	TRBJ2-1	many	NA	TGCGCCAGCAGCCAACTTGACATCCTCTCCTACAATGAGCAGTTCTTC	CASSQLDILSYNEQFF
TRBV6-1	TRBJ1-5	NA	NA	TGTGCCAGCAGTGACGGACAGATCAATCAGCCCCAGCATTTT	CASSDGQINQPQHF
TRBV4-2	TRBJ2-1	NA	NA	TGTGCCAGCAGCCAACTTACAGGGCAATCCTACAATGAGCAGTTCTTC	CASSQLTGQSYNEQFF
TRBV7-2	TRBJ2-3	NA	NA	TGTGCCAGCAGCTTTTTATCAGATACGCAGTATTTT	CASSFLSDTQYF
TRBV29-1	TRBJ1-2	few	NA	TGCAGCGTTGAGGGGGACGGCTACACCTTC	CSVEGDGYTF
TRBV29-1	TRBJ2-7	NA	TRBD1	TGCAGCGTTGAGGTGTTACAGGGGAACCCCTACGAGCAGTACTTC	CSVEVLQGNPYEQYF
TRBV10-3	TRBJ2-7	NA	TRBD2	TGTGCCATCAGGGGGGGGACCGTACCCTACGAGCAGTACTTC	CAIRGGTVPYEQYF
TRBV29-1	TRBJ2-2	NA	TRBD2	TGCAGCGTCCTTAGCGGGGGACTGACGAACACCGGGGAGCTGTTTTTT	CSVLSGGLTNTGELFF
TRBV7-9	TRBJ1-1	NA	NA	TGTGCCAGCGTCAGGGCCTTGGACACTGAAGCTTTCTTT	CASVRALDTEAFF
TRBV11-2	TRBJ2-7	NA	NA	TGTGCCAGCAGCCCAGGGGCGGGGATGAGCTCCTACGAGCAGTACTTC	CASSPGAGMSSYEQYF
TRBV25-1	TRBJ2-3	few	TRBD2	TGTGCCAGCAGTGAATTCCCTTTGCGGGGGGGCAGACCAGATACGCAGTATTTT	CASSEFPLRGGRPDTQYF
TRBV5-1	TRBJ2-7	NA	TRBD1	TGCGCCAGCAGCTTTCCGGGACAGGGGAGCAACGAGCAGTACTTC	CASSFPGQGSNEQYF
TRBV9	TRBJ1-2	NA	NA	TGTGCCAGCAGTCTTGATATGATCCATGGCTACACCTTC	CASSLDMIHGYTF
TRBV13	TRBJ2-3	NA	NA	TGTGCCAGCAGCTTAGGACAGAGCACAGATACGCAGTATTTT	CASSLGQSTDTQYF
TRBV7-9	TRBJ1-2	few	NA	TGTGCCAGCAGCTTAGTACCCGGTGGCTACACCTTC	CASSLVPGGYTF
TRBV5-1	TRBJ1-2	few	TRBD1	TGCGCCAGCAGCTTGTCAACGCCCGGGACAGGTGGCTATGGCTACACCTTC	CASSLSTPGTGGYGYTF
TRBV29-1	TRBJ1-2	few	NA	TGCAGCGTTGATGCCGTTACTAACTATGGCTACACCTTC	CSVDAVTNYGYTF
TRBV20-1	TRBJ2-1	NA	NA	TGCAGTGCTCGCTCCTACAATGAGCAGTTCTTC	CSARSYNEQFF
TRBV13	TRBJ1-2	NA	TRBD1	TGTGCCAGCTCCCTTGACAGGGCGGATGGCTACACCTTC	CASSLDRADGYTF
TRBV7-9	TRBJ1-2	few	TRBD1	TGTGCCAGCAGTGATGACAGGGAGGGCTACACCTTC	CASSDDREGYTF
TRBV9	TRBJ1-6	NA	NA	TGTGCCAGCAGCCCGGCGGGGAGGGGGAATTCACCCCTCCACTTT	CASSPAGRGNSPLHF
TRBV5-1	TRBJ2-1	NA	NA	TGCGCCAGCAGACAGACAGACAATGAGCAGTTCTTC	CASRQTDNEQFF
TRBV6-4	TRBJ2-5	few	TRBD2	TGTGCCAGCAGCCGCATAGCGGGGGCTGAAGAGACCCAGTACTTC	CASSRIAGAEETQYF
TRBV7-9	TRBJ1-2	NA	NA	TGTGCCAGCAGTTATGCAGGGTCGGCCTATGGCTACACCTTC	CASSYAGSAYGYTF
TRBV11-2	TRBJ2-1	few	TRBD1	TGTGCCAGCAGCCCCGCGCCCGGACAGGTAGAATACAATGAGCAGTTCTTC	CASSPAPGQVEYNEQFF
TRBV25-1	TRBJ1-1	NA	NA	TGTGCCAGCATTGCGGAGGGAACTGAAGCTTTCTTT	CASIAEGTEAFF
TRBV11-2	TRBJ1-2	NA	TRBD1	TGTGCCAGCAGCCGGACAGGCGTCTATGGCTACACCTTC	CASSRTGVYGYTF
TRBV30	TRBJ1-2	few	NA	TGTGCCTGGAGCCAGAGTGGGGGATATGGCTACACCTTC	CAWSQSGGYGYTF
TRBV7-9	TRBJ1-4	few	NA	TGTGCCAGCAGCCTCAGAAACAGGGACGAAAAACTGTTTTTT	CASSLRNRDEKLFF
TRBV30	TRBJ1-1	NA	TRBD1	TGTGCCTGGAGTACCGGGACAGACGAAGCTTTCTTT	CAWSTGTDEAFF
TRBV12-5	TRBJ1-5	NA	NA	TGTGCTAGTGGTTTGGGCAGGGAAGGTCCTCAGCCCCAGCATTTT	CASGLGREGPQPQHF
TRBV5-1	TRBJ1-1	NA	NA	TGCGCCAGCAGCTCCACGGACACCATGAACACTGAAGCTTTCTTT	CASSSTDTMNTEAFF
TRBV10-2	TRBJ1-6	NA	NA	TGCGCCTCCAGGGGAATGGGTAATTCACCCCTCCACTTT	CASRGMGNSPLHF
TRBV27	TRBJ2-7	few	NA	TGTGCCAGCAGGGGTTGGGACCGAAGCTCCTACGAGCAGTACTTC	CASRGWDRSSYEQYF
TRBV18	TRBJ2-7	few	NA	TGTGCCAGCTCACCGGGGAACCCCTACGAGCAGTACTTC	CASSPGNPYEQYF
TRBV6-6	TRBJ2-1	few	NA	TGTGCCAGCAGTTACGGGGGGCCGAGGTACAATGAGCAGTTCTTC	CASSYGGPRYNEQFF
TRBV7-2	TRBJ1-1	few	NA	TGTGCCAGCAGCCCAGGCGGGGTGGCTGAAGCTTTCTTT	CASSPGGVAEAFF
TRBV29-1	TRBJ2-2	NA	TRBD1	TGCAGCGTTGTAGGGGACAGGGGAAAGAGAACCGGGGAGCTGTTTTTT	CSVVGDRGKRTGELFF